The T cell receptor (beta chain) under discussion was sequenced for a study of T cell responses to AZD1222 COVID-19 vaccine. V was pared by 6 bases and J by 7 bases, with 16 bases between. Germline CDR1 reads MDHEN; CDR2 reads SYDVKM. This CDR3 has 14 residues. Profiling relied on immunoSEQ multiplex PCR, and the TCRdb table lists in-frame clones only, not all of them. The table records some 130,000 clones, around 93% of them present only once. The genes are TRBV28 and TRBJ1-5; D unclear. Specimen: peripheral blood, collected on day 0 of AZD1222 vaccination. The clonotype was recovered from an adult in good health. The CDR3 DNA follows: TGTGCCAGCAGCTCCCATGGGTCGGGGCAGCCCCAGCATTTT. Translated, it gives CASSSHGSGQPQHF.